This TCR beta chain emerged from a study of T-cell reconstitution after alpha-beta-depleted transplantation in children. Regarding the study as a whole: T cells produced anew were the main source of T-cell counts and diversity one year after transplant. Reports say that about two months after transplant, the alpha-beta T cells came out of several hundred graft clones that had expanded. Some patients' high day-60 TCRbeta diversity was attributed to recipient cells surviving conditioning.

The CDR3 sequence is 16 residues long. CDR1 and CDR2 from the germline V gene are DFQATT and SNEGSKA (reference sequence). V shed 7 bases and J 0 bases; nucleotides not matched to a gene: 8. Using unique molecular identifiers, the investigators prepared the TCRbeta library. TCRdb re-called the PCR reads with MiXCR, one entry per CDR3 protein. The table includes 65,000 to 90,000 distinct CDR3 sequences, 11% detected once. This clonotype was picked up many times. The antigen remains undetermined. This specimen was PBMCs, taken before TCRalphabeta/CD19-depleted stem cell transplant. J is TRBJ2-3 and V is TRBV20-1; TRBD2 agrees at 12 bases. The receptor comes from a boy younger than 18 with acute myeloid leukemia, due to receive a stem cell transplant. The CDR3 bases are TGCAGTGGAGCGGCTAGCGGGAGGGCCAGCACAGATACGCAGTATTTT. Its protein is CSGAASGRASTDTQYF.